These 9 T cell receptor beta chains were all obtained from the same sample, sequenced in a study of CD4 and CD8 cells across lung adenocarcinoma regions. TCRdb used MiXCR to reprocess the PCR reads, holding one entry per CDR3 protein. The data show about 12,000 distinct CDR3 sequences, roughly 50% seen once. Sequenced input: CD8+ T cells from the margin of a lung tumor. The receptors here all came from a male donor with lung adenocarcinoma. The CD4 and CD8 labels of this study may be unreliable.

This clonotype was recorded once. The rearrangement links TRBV7-6 to TRBJ2-3; 8 bases are shared with TRBD2. The J call may be wrong; the DNA end is better matched by TRBJ2-7. Germline CDR1 SGHVS, CDR2 FNYEAQ. The CDR3 loop spans 14 amino acids. The CDR3 DNA follows: TGTGCCGGGAGCGGGGGCCCGATCCCAGATACGCAGTACTTC. Its translation: CAGSGGPIPDTQYF.

The chain employs TRBV27 and TRBJ2-1; D is possibly TRBD1 (6 bases). Deletions cut 0 bases from V and 2 bases from J, with 8 bases between. The CDR3 runs to 15 residues. Germline lookup yields CDR1 MNHEY and CDR2 SMNVEV (reference sequence). In DNA form, the CDR3 reads TGTGCCAGCAGTTTATCACGGGACACCTACAATGAGCAGTTCTTC. Protein: CASSLSRDTYNEQFF.

By sample share, this clonotype is medium-sized. The rearrangement uses TRBV6-1 and TRBJ2-1; 9 bases match TRBD1. V dropped 6 bases and J dropped 3; count of bases not matched to a gene: 6. The germline V gene has CDR1 MNHNS and CDR2 SASEGT. The CDR3 contains 15 residues. Here the CDR3 DNA reads TGTGCCAGCAGGGCCGGGACAGGGAACTACAATGAGCAGTTCTTC. Its protein is CASRAGTGNYNEQFF.

This clonotype was detected only a few times. The CDR3 sequence is CASSLSGYDTQYF. CDR3 bases: TGTGCCAGCAGCTTGTCAGGGTACGATACGCAGTATTTT. The V call is TRBV7-2, the J call TRBJ2-3, with D maybe TRBD1 (5 bases). V was clipped by 3 bases and J by 6 bases, with 10 bases between them. The V gene's germline CDR1 is SGHTA and CDR2 FQGNSA. This CDR3 is built from 13 residues.

Notes on this clonotype: At one end the junction does not follow the germline gene, possibly because of a read error. This chain connects TRBV6-1 to TRBJ2-3; TRBD2 agrees at 8 bases. The CDR3 loop spans 17 amino acids. The germline V gene encodes CDR1 MNHNS and CDR2 SASEGT. CDR3 nucleotides: TGTGCCAGCAGGACGGGACTAGGGTGGGACTACAAAAATACGCAGTATTTC. It is translated as CASRTGLGWDYKNTQYF.

J is TRBJ2-5 and V is TRBV6-2 or TRBV6-3; unclear D gene. CDR1 is MNHEY and CDR2 is SVGEGT in the germline V gene. V lost 2 bases and J lost 4, with 14 bases in between. The CDR3 spans 15 residues. DNA for the CDR3: TGTGCCAGCAGTTACCCCTCACGAGCCCCAGAGACCCAGTACTTC. Protein product: CASSYPSRAPETQYF.

V usage is TRBV10-3 and J usage is TRBJ2-5; 7 positions agree with TRBD1. The germline CDR1 and CDR2 sequences are ENHRY and SYGVKD. The CDR3 runs 14 residues. The trim removed 6 bases at V and 7 bases at J, leaving 11 bases unmatched. The CDR3 spells CAIRSGTDTGTQYF. CDR3 sequence (DNA): TGTGCCATCAGGTCCGGGACAGACACCGGGACCCAGTACTTC.

The gene calls are TRBV4-1 and TRBJ2-5; D may correspond to TRBD1 or TRBD2 (5 bases each). The germline V gene encodes CDR1 MGHRA and CDR2 YSYEKL. The V end lost 0 bases, the J end lost 11 bases, and 13 bases lay between the germline ends. The CDR3 length is 13 residues. CDR3 coding DNA: TGCGCCAGCAGCCAAGATAGGGGATGGGAGCAGTACTTC. It translates to CASSQDRGWEQYF.

The J gene is TRBJ2-1, the V gene TRBV19, with D possibly being TRBD2 (6 bases). Germline V CDR1 and CDR2: LNHDA, SQIVND (reference sequence). V lost 6 bases to trimming and J lost 6 bases, with 12 bases between them. The CDR3 length is 13 residues. CDR3 sequence reads: CASRGAGINEQFF. CDR3 nucleotide sequence: TGTGCCAGTAGGGGAGCGGGCATCAATGAGCAGTTCTTC.